This entry concerns a single T cell receptor beta chain. Authors' methods: Reference gene primer amplification yielded estimated nucleated cell counts. The table came from immunoSEQ multiplex PCR; TCRdb's copy has only in-frame clones and leaves some out. Clonal size and the V and J genes are those of that table, whereas D and trimming came from the DNA. Of about 300,000 clones in the sample, approximately 86% were seen once. The ends were cut back, 0 bases at V and 3 bases at J, with 9 bases in the middle. This CDR3 contains 14 residues. CDR1 is SGDLS, CDR2 YYNGEE, per germline. This sample was included in a study of blood T cell repertoires in COVID-19. Study background: Collection of acute and convalescent COVID-19 samples took place in the United States, Italy and Spain. The cDNA or gDNA used as material had been derived from T cells, B-cell-depleted T cells, or PBMCs.

V and J are TRBV9 and TRBJ1-1; D uncertain. The receptor was derived from a man between 18 and 29 years old with active or convalescent COVID-19. The sample taken for sequencing was peripheral blood. The DNA of the CDR3 is TGTGCCAGCAGCGTAGCCCCTCAGGACACTGAAGCTTTCTTT. It translates to CASSVAPQDTEAFF.